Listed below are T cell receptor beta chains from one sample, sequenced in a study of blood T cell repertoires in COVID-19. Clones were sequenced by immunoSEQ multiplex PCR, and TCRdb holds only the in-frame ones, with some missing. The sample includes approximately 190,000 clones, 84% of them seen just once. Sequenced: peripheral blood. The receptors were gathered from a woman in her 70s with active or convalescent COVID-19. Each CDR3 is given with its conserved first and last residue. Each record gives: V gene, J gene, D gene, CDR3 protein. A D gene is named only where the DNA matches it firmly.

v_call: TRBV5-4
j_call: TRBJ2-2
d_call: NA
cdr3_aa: CASSLANTGELFF

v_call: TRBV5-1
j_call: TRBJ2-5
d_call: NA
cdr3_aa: CASRRVQETQYF

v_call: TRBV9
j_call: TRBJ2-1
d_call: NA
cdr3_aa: CASSLLGDYQNEQFF

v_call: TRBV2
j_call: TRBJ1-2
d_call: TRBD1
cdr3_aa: CASSVGQGLGYGYTF

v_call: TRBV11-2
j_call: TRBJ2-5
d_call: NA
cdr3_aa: CASSLSGAETQYF

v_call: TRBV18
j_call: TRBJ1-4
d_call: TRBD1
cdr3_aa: CASSDRGGEKLFF

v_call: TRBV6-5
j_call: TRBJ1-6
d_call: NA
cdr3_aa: CASSPDGGRGSPLHF

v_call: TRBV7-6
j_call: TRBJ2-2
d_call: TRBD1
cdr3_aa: CASRRQGWDTGELFF

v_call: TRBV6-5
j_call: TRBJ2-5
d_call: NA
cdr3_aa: CASLPQGRGQETQYF

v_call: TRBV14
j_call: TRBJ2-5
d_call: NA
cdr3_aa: CASSLRFTVSKETQYF

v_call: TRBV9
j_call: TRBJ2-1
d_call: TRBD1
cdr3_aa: CASSAGQGADEQFF

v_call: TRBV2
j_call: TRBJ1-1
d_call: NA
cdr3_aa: CASSDNRVGEAFF

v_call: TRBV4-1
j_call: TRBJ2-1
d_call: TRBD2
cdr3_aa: CASSQFGLAGANEQFF

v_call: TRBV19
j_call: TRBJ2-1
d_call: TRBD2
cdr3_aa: CASSNLGGTRGNEQFF

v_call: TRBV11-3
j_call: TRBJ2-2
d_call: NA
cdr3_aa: CASSPGMGHNTGELFF

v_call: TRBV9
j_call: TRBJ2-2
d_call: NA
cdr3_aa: CASSVASGVAGELFF

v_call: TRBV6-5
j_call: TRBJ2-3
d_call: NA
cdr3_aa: CASKREGRQADTQYF

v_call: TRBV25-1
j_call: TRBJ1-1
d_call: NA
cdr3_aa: CASSQVTEAFF

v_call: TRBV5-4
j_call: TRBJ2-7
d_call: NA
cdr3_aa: CASSLVASSEQYF

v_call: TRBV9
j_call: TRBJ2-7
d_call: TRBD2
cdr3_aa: CASSVGGSGSSGEQYF

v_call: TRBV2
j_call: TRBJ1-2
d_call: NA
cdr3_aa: CATQSRGYGYTF

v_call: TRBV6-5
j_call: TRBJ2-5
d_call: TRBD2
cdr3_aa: CASSYGLAGNQETQYF

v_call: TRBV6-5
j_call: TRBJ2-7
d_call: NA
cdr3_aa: CASRYLAPNEQYF

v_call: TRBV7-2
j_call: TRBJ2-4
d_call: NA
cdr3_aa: CASSSEGGLAKNIQYF

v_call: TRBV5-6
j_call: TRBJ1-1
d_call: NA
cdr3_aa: CASSYRWTEAFF

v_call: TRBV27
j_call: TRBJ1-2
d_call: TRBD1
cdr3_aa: CASSPGTGGRYGYTF

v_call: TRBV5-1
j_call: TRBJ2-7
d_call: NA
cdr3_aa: CASSLEAGLREQYF

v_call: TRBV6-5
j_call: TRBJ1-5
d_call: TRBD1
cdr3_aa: CASSYRPPGQGQPQHF

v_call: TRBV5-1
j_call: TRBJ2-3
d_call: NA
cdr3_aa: CASSTPWADGTDTQYF

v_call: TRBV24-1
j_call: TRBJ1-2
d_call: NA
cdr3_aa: CATSDPAGEYYGYTF

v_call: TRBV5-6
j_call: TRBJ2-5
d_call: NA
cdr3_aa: CASSQLYGAEGETQYF

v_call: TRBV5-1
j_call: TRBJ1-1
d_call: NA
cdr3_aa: CASSFAGKDEAFF

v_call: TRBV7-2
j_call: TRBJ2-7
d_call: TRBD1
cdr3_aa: CASSLEGANRYEQYF

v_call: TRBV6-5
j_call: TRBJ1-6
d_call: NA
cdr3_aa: CASRRNPDSNSPLHF

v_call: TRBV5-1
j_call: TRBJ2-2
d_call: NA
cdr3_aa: CASSWVTSSTGELFF

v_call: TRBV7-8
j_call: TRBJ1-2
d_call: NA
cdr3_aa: CASSPGGAYGYTF

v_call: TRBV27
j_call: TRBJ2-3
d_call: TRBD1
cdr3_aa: CASPPQGVRTDTQYF

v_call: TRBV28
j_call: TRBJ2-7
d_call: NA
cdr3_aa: CASSPSHYEQYF

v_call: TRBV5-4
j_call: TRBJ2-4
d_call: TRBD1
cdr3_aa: CASSPAGQGPNIQYF